The 12 T cell receptor beta chains reported below all come from one sample, sequenced in a study of long-term antiretroviral therapy in people with HIV. The immunoSEQ assay was v3.0, run at survey level. The protocol was immunoSEQ multiplex PCR, while the TCRdb copy is restricted to in-frame clones and leaves out a portion. There are 45,000 or so clones in the sample; 90% to 95% occur only once, and 2.5% to 3.5% lies in the top ten. The specimen comprised unsorted PBMCs, sampled 3.7 years after starting antiretroviral therapy. These receptors originate from a woman in her forties or fifties with HIV.

The chain uses TRBV29-1 and TRBJ1-5; a possible D gene is TRBD1 (5 bases). The CDR3 is made up of 13 amino acids. The germline V gene encodes CDR1 SQVTM and CDR2 ANQGSEA. With 6 bases removed from V and 3 bases from J, the gap between germline ends came to 12 bases. The CDR3 DNA reads as TGCAGCGTCCTCGGGGACCTCAATCAGCCCCAGCATTTT. Amino acid sequence: CSVLGDLNQPQHF.

The rearrangement joins TRBV7-2 to TRBJ2-1; 8 nucleotides align to TRBD2. The CDR3 is 19 residues long. J lost 4 bases, V lost 2 bases, and 16 bases had no gene match. Germline loops: CDR1 SGHTA, CDR2 FQGNSA. CDR3 in amino acids: CASSLSKSTLPGGYNEQFF. The CDR3 DNA is TGTGCCAGCAGCTTATCCAAATCGACCTTGCCGGGGGGGTACAATGAGCAGTTCTTC.

The rearrangement links TRBV6-5 to TRBJ1-2; 10 positions agree with TRBD1. J gave up 8 bases and V 6 bases, and 3 bases lay outside the gene matches. Germline V gene sequence: CDR1 MNHEY, CDR2 SVGAGI. The CDR3 consists of 12 residues. Here the CDR3 reads CASRTGGQGYTF. As DNA, the CDR3 is TGTGCCAGCAGGACAGGGGGCCAAGGCTACACCTTC.

The chain uses TRBV5-1 and TRBJ2-7; D unresolved. The length of the CDR3 is 13 residues. CDR1 and CDR2 (germline): SGHRS, YFSETQ. V was clipped by 3 bases and J by 1 base, with 8 bases between them. CDR3 in amino acids: CASSSSLSYEQYF. The DNA of the CDR3 is TGCGCCAGCAGCTCCAGTCTGTCCTACGAGCAGTACTTC.

The genes are TRBV7-9 and TRBJ2-5, with TRBD1 matching over 8 bases. The trim removed 1 base at V and 7 bases at J, leaving 8 bases unmatched. There are 15 residues in the CDR3. Germline V gives CDR1 SEHNR, CDR2 FQNEAQ (reference sequence). In DNA, the CDR3 is TGTGCCAGCAGCTTAGGTTCAGGGGGCAGTTCGACCCAGTACTTC. Amino acids: CASSLGSGGSSTQYF.

J is TRBJ2-4 and V is TRBV5-1; D call uncertain. The V end was cut by 0 bases, the J end by 0 bases, with 10 bases between. The CDR3 covers 16 residues. Germline V gives CDR1 SGHRS, CDR2 YFSETQ. The CDR3 bases are TGCGCCAGCAGCTTGGGCAATACTCTAGCCAAAAACATTCAGTACTTC. Encoded protein: CASSLGNTLAKNIQYF.

On this clone itself: One end of the junction is discordant with germline, which a read error may explain. This chain uses TRBV7-7 with TRBJ2-1, with 11 bases aligning to TRBD1. The CDR3 consists of 16 residues. Germline V CDR1 and CDR2: SSHAT, FNYEAQ (reference sequence). The CDR3 is CASSSMPGQGDNEQFF. For the CDR3, the DNA is TGTGCTAGCAGCTCAATGCCGGGACAGGGGGACAATGAGCAGTTCTTC.

The V and J genes are TRBV7-9 and TRBJ2-5; D not certain. The V gene's germline CDR1 is SEHNR and CDR2 FQNEAQ (reference sequence). The V end was cut by 5 bases, the J end by 7 bases, with 8 bases between. The CDR3 contains 11 residues. This chain's CDR3 is CASSLDGTQYF. The CDR3 DNA is TGTGCCAGCAGCCTCGATGGGACCCAGTACTTC.

This clone was seen just once. The chain joins TRBV6-1 to TRBJ2-3; 9 nucleotides align to TRBD2. The CDR3 runs 15 residues. V was pared by 6 bases and J by 5 bases, with 9 bases of the junction left unmatched. The germline CDR1 and CDR2 sequences are MNHNS and SASEGT. The CDR3 loop is CASRLAGGAEDTQYF. In DNA form, the CDR3 reads TGTGCCAGCAGGCTTGCGGGGGGGGCGGAAGATACGCAGTATTTT.

This chain connects TRBV9 to TRBJ1-4; TRBD1 matches 7 bases. The V gene's germline CDR1 is SGDLS and CDR2 YYNGEE. The CDR3 extends over 15 amino acids. J gave up 7 bases and V 0 bases, and 6 bases lay outside the gene matches. CDR3 region: CASSVESRGGEKLFF. CDR3 in DNA: TGTGCCAGCAGCGTAGAAAGCAGGGGGGGTGAAAAACTGTTTTTT.

The chain employs TRBV4-1 and TRBJ2-7; D may be TRBD1 (5 bases). Between the trimmed V and J ends, which lost 0 bases and 3 bases, there was a span of 12 bases. Germline V gene sequence: CDR1 MGHRA, CDR2 YSYEKL. This CDR3 contains 15 residues. Here the CDR3 DNA reads TGCGCCAGCAGCCAAGAGTGGGGCGGCTACTACGAGCAGTACTTC. Protein product: CASSQEWGGYYEQYF.

This chain connects TRBV5-4 to TRBJ2-7; 10 bases are a match to TRBD1. CDR1 and CDR2 from the germline V gene are SGHNT and YYREEE (reference sequence). The CDR3 runs 15 residues. With 4 bases clipped from V and 6 bases from J, the junction kept 10 bases outside the gene matches. The CDR3 bases are TGTGCCAGCAGCCGGGGACAGGGGCCCGGAAGCGAGCAGTACTTC. Encoded protein: CASSRGQGPGSEQYF.